What follows is one T cell receptor (beta chain) and its context. Its cognate antigen is unknown. It was uncontrolled infection, other autoimmune disease, pregnancy or lactation that excluded patients. With V trimmed by 6 bases and J by 6 bases, 10 bases remained unmatched. From germline, CDR1 is LNHDA and CDR2 SQIVND (reference sequence). This CDR3 is built from 14 residues. These data come from a study of T cells in Graves' hyperthyroidism and ophthalmopathy. Study results and caveats: The model foresaw ophthalmopathy a median about 6.5 months prior to onset. Blood samples included most of the expanded thyroid clonotypes exceeding 0.001. Ophthalmopathy and stable hyperthyroidism were told apart by a 13 V-J model.

From RNA transcripts, TCR beta CDR3 regions were amplified. Carried out on the TCR CDR3, a first-round RT-PCR used the HTBI primer set. MiXCR was run by TCRdb on the multiplex PCR reads, yielding one entry per CDR3 protein. The profile shows hundreds of thousands of distinct CDR3 sequences, 45% of them singletons. This chain connects TRBV19 to TRBJ2-7; TRBD2 matches 8 bases. The TCR originated in an adult man with Graves' disease, either hyperthyroidism or ophthalmopathy (not recorded which). Material: peripheral blood or thyroid tissue (not recorded which). The CDR3 loop reads CASSKTGGGLEQYF. The CDR3 DNA reads TGTGCCAGTAGCAAGACGGGAGGGGGGCTCGAGCAGTACTTC.